The TCR beta chain under discussion was sequenced for a study of cytomegalovirus exposure and HLA in healthy donors. At the level of the study: The 120 million or so unique TCR beta sequences, from about 170 million T cells, were found by an earlier analysis.

The CDR3 is 14 amino acids. Germline V gene lookup returns CDR1 MNHEY and CDR2 SVGAGI. Trimming cost V 6 bases and J 0 bases, with 10 bases left between them. Study-wide points: Reported findings show TCR beta sequences accurately forecast HLA-A and HLA-B alleles in most subjects. Later analysis reportedly placed an Asian-associated ancestry cluster below the approximately 730-donor mean in N-insertions. In vitro checks showed that a few CMV-associated chains really do target CMV antigens.

As to this clone: Its specificity is not known.

PCR employed 60 Vbeta and 13 Jbeta primers. The assay was immunoSEQ multiplex PCR, and TCRdb's table has in-frame clones only and misses some. This repertoire shows about 130,000 clones, about 80% found once; its top ten account for 1%. This receptor was obtained from a man aged 40-55 years in good health and CMV-seronegative. Material: PBMCs. The gene calls are TRBV6-5 and TRBJ2-3; D is perhaps TRBD2 (5 bases). The chain's CDR3 is CASSSPGSTDTQYF. CDR3 nucleotide sequence: TGTGCCAGCAGCTCTCCGGGGAGCACAGATACGCAGTATTTT.